This TCR beta chain was found in a study of blood T cell repertoires in COVID-19. The overall study: The origin of the acute and convalescent COVID-19 samples was the United States, Italy and Spain. The analysed material was cDNA or gDNA that came from T cells, B-cell-depleted T cells, or PBMCs.

The CDR3 runs 14 residues. Germline CDR1 is SGHAT and CDR2 is FQNNGV. Trimming stripped 2 bases from V and 3 bases from J, with 10 bases between. Original processing methods: Counts of nucleated cells, estimated from reference gene primer amplification, were obtained. Libraries were prepared by immunoSEQ multiplex PCR; TCRdb keeps only in-frame clonotypes and omits some of them. V and J calls plus clone size are reproduced from that table; the DNA served to infer D and trimming. The sample has some 100,000 clones; about 90% are singletons. The chain has TRBV11-2 and TRBJ1-1; maybe TRBD1 (5 bases). The sequence derives from a man aged 25-40 years in a cohort sampled during active COVID-19. What was sequenced was peripheral blood. DNA for the CDR3: TGTGCCAGCAGCTTAATTCGGGGGGACACTGAAGCTTTCTTT. Translated: CASSLIRGDTEAFF.